The T cell receptor (beta chain) under discussion was sequenced for a study of blood T cell repertoires in COVID-19. Germline CDR1 LNHDA, CDR2 SQIVND (reference sequence). This CDR3 comprises 14 residues. J gave up 6 bases and V 7 bases, and 9 bases lay outside the gene matches. This clone was seen more than once but under ten times. This table comes from immunoSEQ multiplex PCR, and its TCRdb copy is limited to in-frame clones, with some not included. The data show about 34,000 clones, with around 85% seen just once and about 14% held by the top ten. This TCR was sampled from a human donor with acute or convalescent COVID-19. The donor label of this sample is uncertain. The chain links TRBV19 to TRBJ1-5, with 7 bases aligning to TRBD1. Specimen: peripheral blood. DNA for the CDR3: TGTGCCAGTATCGACTACAGGGGCGGTCAGCCCCAGCATTTT. It yields the protein CASIDYRGGQPQHF.